The clone carrying this T cell receptor (beta chain) was seen more than once but under ten times. One end of the junction does not line up with germline, which may come from a read error. The data derive from a study of identical twins. This CDR3 spans 12 amino acids. CDR1 and CDR2 (germline): LGHNT, FRNRAP. TCRdb reprocessed the 5' RACE reads via MiXCR and lists one record per CDR3 protein. The repertoire includes roughly 260,000 distinct CDR3 sequences, approximately 7.8% of them detected once, and approximately 5.4% sits in the top ten. The same data also contributed to another study, on yellow fever vaccine responses in identical twins. According to that study: Twins' T cell vaccine responses reportedly looked partly convergent, partly personalized.

V and J are TRBV12-5 and TRBJ2-1; 9 positions agree with TRBD1. The sequenced material came from CD8+ T cells sorted from blood. The receptor was isolated from a woman between 18 and 29 years old in good health. CDR3 residues: CASGLGRDRAIF. CDR3 DNA sequence: TGTGCTAGTGGTTTGGGCCGGGACAGGGCAATCTTC.